The 9 T cell receptor beta chains below were found in one sample sequenced in a study of T cell responses to AZD1222 COVID-19 vaccine. Sequenced by immunoSEQ multiplex PCR; TCRdb stores in-frame clones only, minus some. Among about 210,000 clones, 85% to 95% were seen once, and the ten largest hold 1% to 1.5%. The input for sequencing was peripheral blood, taken on day 0 of AZD1222 vaccination. The source is an adult in good health.

This clone was found once. The rearrangement joins TRBV9 to TRBJ1-2, with 7 nucleotides matching TRBD1. CDR1 and CDR2 (germline): SGDLS, YYNGEE. This CDR3 is built from 12 residues. Trimming cost V 7 bases and J 7 bases; bases outside gene matches: 7. Written as DNA, the CDR3 is TGTGCCAGCGGAGGGGGCAATGGTGGCTACACCTTC. This gives the protein CASGGGNGGYTF.

Only one count was recorded for this clone. V usage is TRBV12-5 and J usage is TRBJ1-2, with a possible D match to TRBD1 (5 bases). The ends were cut back, 2 bases at V and 8 bases at J, with 18 bases in the middle. This CDR3 spans 15 amino acids. Germline V CDR1 and CDR2: LGHNT, FRNRAP. In DNA form, the CDR3 reads TGTGCTAGTGGTTTGAATCAGGGAAAGACTATCGGCTACACCTTC. This codes for CASGLNQGKTIGYTF.

This clone was counted a few times. The chain couples TRBV28 to TRBJ1-1, with D hard to call. Per germline, CDR1 MDHEN and CDR2 SYDVKM. Trimming shortened V by 9 bases and J by 1 base, and 12 bases separated the two germline ends. This CDR3 spans 13 amino acids. CDR3 in amino acids: CASFVEGNTEAFF. The CDR3, as DNA: TGTGCCAGTTTCGTTGAGGGGAACACTGAAGCTTTCTTT.

The chain has TRBV11-2 and TRBJ1-2; no firm D call. The CDR3 spans 12 residues. Germline loops: CDR1 SGHAT, CDR2 FQNNGV. V was trimmed by 2 bases and J by 8 bases, leaving 9 bases between them. DNA of the CDR3: TGTGCCAGCAGCTTACTCCTAGTGGGCTACACCTTC. Residues: CASSLLLVGYTF.

J is TRBJ2-5 and V is TRBV5-1; TRBD2 might be the D (6 bases). Germline CDR1 and CDR2: SGHRS and YFSETQ. The CDR3 has 14 amino acids. Trimming removed 4 bases from V and 2 bases from J, with 12 bases in between. CDR3 DNA: TGCGCCAGCAGCGTGGGGACTCCACAAGAGACCCAGTACTTC. It is translated as CASSVGTPQETQYF.

The table lists this clone with a few counts. V gene TRBV6-5 combines with J gene TRBJ1-2; D call uncertain. CDR1 and CDR2 from the germline V gene are MNHEY and SVGAGI. Trimming took 6 bases from V and 4 from J, leaving 12 bases between them. The CDR3 loop spans 13 amino acids. The CDR3 is CASSHGSTYGYTF. The CDR3 nucleotides read TGTGCCAGCAGCCATGGATCTACCTATGGCTACACCTTC.

The V call is TRBV6-5, the J call TRBJ1-2; no clear D. This CDR3 contains 13 residues. The germline V gene has CDR1 MNHEY and CDR2 SVGAGI. The V gene lost 5 bases and the J gene lost 4 bases, with 11 bases spanning the gap. CDR3 protein: CASSPGSGYGYTF. CDR3 DNA sequence: TGTGCCAGCAGTCCGGGTAGTGGCTATGGCTACACCTTC.

The chain uses TRBV19 and TRBJ1-2, with D possibly being TRBD1 (5 bases). The CDR3 runs to 12 residues. The germline V and J ends were trimmed by 4 bases and 5 bases, with 8 bases remaining between them. Germline V gene lookup returns CDR1 LNHDA and CDR2 SQIVND (reference sequence). The CDR3 spells CASSTGRYGYTF. CDR3 bases: TGTGCCAGTAGTACAGGGAGATATGGCTACACCTTC.

The count of this clone is one. J is TRBJ2-1 and V is TRBV10-3; D assignment may be TRBD1 or TRBD2 (5 bases each). The CDR3 sequence is 14 residues long. With 6 bases removed from V and 9 bases from J, the gap between germline ends came to 18 bases. Per germline, CDR1 ENHRY and CDR2 SYGVKD. The CDR3 sequence is CAIRMGDLGGEQFF. CDR3 nucleotide sequence: TGTGCCATCAGGATGGGGGACCTCGGAGGTGAGCAGTTCTTC.